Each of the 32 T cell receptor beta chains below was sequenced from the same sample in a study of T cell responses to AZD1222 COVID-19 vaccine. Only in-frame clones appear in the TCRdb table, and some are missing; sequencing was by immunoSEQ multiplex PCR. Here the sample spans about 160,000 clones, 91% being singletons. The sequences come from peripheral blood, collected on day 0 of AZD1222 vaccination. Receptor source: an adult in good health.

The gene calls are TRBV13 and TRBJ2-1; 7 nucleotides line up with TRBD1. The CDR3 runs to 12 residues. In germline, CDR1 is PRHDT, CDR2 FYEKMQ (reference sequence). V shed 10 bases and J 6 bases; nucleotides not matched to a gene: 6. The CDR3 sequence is CATQGVGNEQFF. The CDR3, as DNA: TGTGCCACCCAGGGGGTCGGCAATGAGCAGTTCTTC. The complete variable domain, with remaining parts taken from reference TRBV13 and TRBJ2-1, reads AAGVIQSPRHLIKEKRETATLKCYPIPRHDTVYWYQQGPGQDPQFLISFYEKMQSDKGSIPDRFSAQQFSDYHSELNMSSLELGDSALYFCATQGVGNEQFFGPGTRLTVL.

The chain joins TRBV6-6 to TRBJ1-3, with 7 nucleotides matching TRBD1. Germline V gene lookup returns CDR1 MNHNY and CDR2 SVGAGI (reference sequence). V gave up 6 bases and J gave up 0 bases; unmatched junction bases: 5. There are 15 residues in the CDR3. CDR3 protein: CASSSTGNSGNTIYF. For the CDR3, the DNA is TGTGCCAGCAGCTCGACAGGGAACTCTGGAAACACCATATATTTT.

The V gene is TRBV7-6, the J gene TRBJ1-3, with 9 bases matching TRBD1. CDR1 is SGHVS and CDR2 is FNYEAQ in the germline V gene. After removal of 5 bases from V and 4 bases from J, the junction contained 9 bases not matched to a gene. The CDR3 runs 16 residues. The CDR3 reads CASSPIYRGRGNTIYF. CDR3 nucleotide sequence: TGTGCCAGCAGCCCGATCTACAGGGGGCGAGGAAACACCATATATTTT.

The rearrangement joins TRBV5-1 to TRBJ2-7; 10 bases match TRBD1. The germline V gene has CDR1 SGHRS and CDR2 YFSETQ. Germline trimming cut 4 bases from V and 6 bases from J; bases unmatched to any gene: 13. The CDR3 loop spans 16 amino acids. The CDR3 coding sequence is TGCGCCAGCAGCCCTGTACCGGGACAGGGGACCAGCGAGCAGTACTTC. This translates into CASSPVPGQGTSEQYF.

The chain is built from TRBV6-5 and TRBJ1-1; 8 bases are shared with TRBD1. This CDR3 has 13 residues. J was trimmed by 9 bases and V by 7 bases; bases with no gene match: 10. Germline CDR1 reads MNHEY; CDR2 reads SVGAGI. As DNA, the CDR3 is TGTGCCAGCACCCTGAGGACAGGGCTTCAAGCTTTCTTT. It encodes CASTLRTGLQAFF.

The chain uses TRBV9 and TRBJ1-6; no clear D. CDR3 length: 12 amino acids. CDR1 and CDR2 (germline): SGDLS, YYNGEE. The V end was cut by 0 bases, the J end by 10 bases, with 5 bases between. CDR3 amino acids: CASSVGQSPLHF. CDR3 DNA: TGTGCCAGCAGCGTAGGACAATCACCCCTCCACTTT. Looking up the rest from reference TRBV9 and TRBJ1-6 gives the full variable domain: DSGVTQTPKHLITATGQRVTLRCSPRSGDLSVYWYQQSLDQGLQFLIQYYNGEERAKGNILERFSAQQFPDLHSELNLSSLELGDSALYFCASSVGQSPLHFGNGTRLTVT.

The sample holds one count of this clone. The CDR3 sequence: CASSATGGTSDEQYF. The CDR3 nucleotides read TGTGCCAGCTCAGCCACAGGGGGCACTTCGGACGAGCAGTACTTC. V and J are TRBV18 and TRBJ2-7; 9 bases line up with TRBD1. The CDR3 sequence is 15 residues long. Germline V gives CDR1 KGHSH, CDR2 LQKENI. V gave up 5 bases and J gave up 5 bases; unmatched junction bases: 10. Based on the CDR3 plus reference TRBV18 and TRBJ2-7, the full variable domain is NAGVMQNPRHLVRRRGQEARLRCSPMKGHSHVYWYRQLPEEGLKFMVYLQKENIIDESGMPKERFSAEFPKEGPSILRIQQVVRGDSAAYFCASSATGGTSDEQYFGPGTRLTVT.

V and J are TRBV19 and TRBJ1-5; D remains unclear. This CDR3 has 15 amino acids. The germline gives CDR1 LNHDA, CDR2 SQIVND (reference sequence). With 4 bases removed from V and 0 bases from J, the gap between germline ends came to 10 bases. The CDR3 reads CASSTSLISNQPQHF. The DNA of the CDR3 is TGTGCCAGTAGTACCTCCCTTATTAGCAATCAGCCCCAGCATTTT.

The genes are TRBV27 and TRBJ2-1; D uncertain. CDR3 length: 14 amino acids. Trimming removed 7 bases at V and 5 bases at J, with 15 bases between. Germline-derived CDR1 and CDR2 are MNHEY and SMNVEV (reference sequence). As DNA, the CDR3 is TGTGCCAGCACCTTCGTTGGCAGGAACAATGAGCAGTTCTTC. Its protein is CASTFVGRNNEQFF.

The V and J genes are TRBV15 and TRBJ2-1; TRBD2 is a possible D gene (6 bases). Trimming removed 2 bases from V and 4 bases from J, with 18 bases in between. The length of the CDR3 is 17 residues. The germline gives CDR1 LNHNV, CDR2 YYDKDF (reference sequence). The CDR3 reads CATSRPRDSKTYNEQFF. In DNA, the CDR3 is TGTGCCACCAGCAGACCCCGGGACTCTAAGACGTACAATGAGCAGTTCTTC.

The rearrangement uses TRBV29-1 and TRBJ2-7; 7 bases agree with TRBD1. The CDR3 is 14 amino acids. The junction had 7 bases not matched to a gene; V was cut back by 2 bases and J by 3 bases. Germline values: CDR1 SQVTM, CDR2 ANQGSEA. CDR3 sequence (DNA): TGCAGCGTTGAACTCGCGACAGGGAACTACGAGCAGTACTTC. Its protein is CSVELATGNYEQYF.

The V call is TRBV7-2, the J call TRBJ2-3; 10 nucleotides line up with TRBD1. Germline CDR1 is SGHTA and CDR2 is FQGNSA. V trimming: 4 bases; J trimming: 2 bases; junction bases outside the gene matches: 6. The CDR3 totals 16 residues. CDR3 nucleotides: TGTGCCAGCAGCTGGACAGGGGGGGAGGTCACAGATACGCAGTATTTT. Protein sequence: CASSWTGGEVTDTQYF.

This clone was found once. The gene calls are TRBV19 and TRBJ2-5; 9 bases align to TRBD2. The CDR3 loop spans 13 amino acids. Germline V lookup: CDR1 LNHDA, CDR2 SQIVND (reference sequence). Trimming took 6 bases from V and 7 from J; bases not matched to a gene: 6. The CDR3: CASSEGREGTQYF. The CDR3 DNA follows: TGTGCCAGTAGCGAGGGGCGGGAGGGGACCCAGTACTTC.

Here the CDR3 DNA reads TGTGCCAGCAGCCCGGAACAGACCTACGAGCAGTACTTC. Translation gives CASSPEQTYEQYF. This chain links TRBV3-1 (or the pseudogene TRBV3-2) with TRBJ2-7; D unclear. The V end lost 4 bases, the J end lost 2 bases, and 9 bases lay between the germline ends. CDR1 is LGHDT and CDR2 is YNNKEL in the germline V gene (reference sequence). This CDR3 has 13 amino acids.

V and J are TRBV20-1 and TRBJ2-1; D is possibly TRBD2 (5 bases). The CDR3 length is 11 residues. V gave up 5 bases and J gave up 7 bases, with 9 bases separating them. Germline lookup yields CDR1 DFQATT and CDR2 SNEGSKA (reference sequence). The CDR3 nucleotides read TGCAGTGCTGGACTTCAGAATGAGCAGTTCTTC. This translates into CSAGLQNEQFF.

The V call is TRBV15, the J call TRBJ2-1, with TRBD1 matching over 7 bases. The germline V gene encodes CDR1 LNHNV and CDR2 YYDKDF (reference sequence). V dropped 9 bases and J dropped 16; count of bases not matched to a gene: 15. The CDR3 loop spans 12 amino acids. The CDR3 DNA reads TGTGCCACAAAAAAATCAGGGGGACCTCGATTCTTC. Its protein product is CATKKSGGPRFF.

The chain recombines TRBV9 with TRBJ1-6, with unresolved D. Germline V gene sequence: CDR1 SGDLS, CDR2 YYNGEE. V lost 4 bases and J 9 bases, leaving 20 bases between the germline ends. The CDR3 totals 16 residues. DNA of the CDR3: TGTGCCAGCAGCCCCCATTCGGAGGTGGGAAGTTCACCCCTCCACTTT. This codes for CASSPHSEVGSSPLHF.

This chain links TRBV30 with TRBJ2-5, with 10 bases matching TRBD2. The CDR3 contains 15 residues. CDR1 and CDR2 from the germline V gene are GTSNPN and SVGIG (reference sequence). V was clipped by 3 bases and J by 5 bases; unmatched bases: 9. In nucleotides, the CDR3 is TGTGCCTGGAGCGTAGCGGGGGGCGCATGGGAGACCCAGTACTTC. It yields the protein CAWSVAGGAWETQYF.

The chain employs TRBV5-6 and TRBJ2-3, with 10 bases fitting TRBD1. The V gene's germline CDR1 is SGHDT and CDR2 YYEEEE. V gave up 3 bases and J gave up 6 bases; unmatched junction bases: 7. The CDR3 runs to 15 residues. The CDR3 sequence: CASSYGTGVVDTQYF. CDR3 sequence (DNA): TGTGCCAGCAGCTACGGGACAGGGGTAGTGGATACGCAGTATTTT.

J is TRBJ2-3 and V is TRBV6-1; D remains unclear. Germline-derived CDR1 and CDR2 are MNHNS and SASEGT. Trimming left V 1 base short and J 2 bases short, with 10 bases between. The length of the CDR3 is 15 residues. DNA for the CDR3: TGTGCCAGCAGTGAAGGTGTTAGTAACACAGATACGCAGTATTTT. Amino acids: CASSEGVSNTDTQYF.

The CDR3 DNA reads as TGTGCCAGCAGTTTCCTGACAGGGGCTTCTGAAGCTTTCTTT. Translation gives CASSFLTGASEAFF. V gene TRBV6-5 combines with J gene TRBJ1-1; 8 bases map to TRBD1. The CDR3 length is 14 residues. V lost 4 bases and J lost 6; bases outside the gene matches: 7. In germline, CDR1 is MNHEY, CDR2 SVGAGI.

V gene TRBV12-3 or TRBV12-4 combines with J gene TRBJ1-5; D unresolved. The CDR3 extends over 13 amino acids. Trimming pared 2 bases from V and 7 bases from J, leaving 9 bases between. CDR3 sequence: CASSLLGWQPQHF. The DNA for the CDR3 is TGTGCCAGCAGTTTATTGGGCTGGCAGCCCCAGCATTTT.

In DNA, the CDR3 is TGTGCCAGCAGCCTACTCCGGCAGGCAGCTTTCTTT. Its protein is CASSLLRQAAFF. V usage is TRBV2 and J usage is TRBJ1-1, with D unresolved. Trimming stripped 6 bases from V and 10 bases from J, with 15 bases between. Germline lookup yields CDR1 SNHLY and CDR2 FYNNEI. This CDR3 region has 12 residues.

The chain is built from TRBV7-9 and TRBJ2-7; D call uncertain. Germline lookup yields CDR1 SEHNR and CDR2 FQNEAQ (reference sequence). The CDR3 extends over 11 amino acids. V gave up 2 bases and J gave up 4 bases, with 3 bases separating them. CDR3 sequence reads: CASSLYYEQYF. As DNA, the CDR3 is TGTGCCAGCAGCTTATATTACGAGCAGTACTTC.

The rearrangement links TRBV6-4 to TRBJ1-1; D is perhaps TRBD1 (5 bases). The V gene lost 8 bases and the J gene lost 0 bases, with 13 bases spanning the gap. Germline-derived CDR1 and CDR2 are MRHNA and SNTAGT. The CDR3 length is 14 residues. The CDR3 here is CASRPTEMNTEAFF. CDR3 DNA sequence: TGTGCCAGCCGACCGACAGAAATGAACACTGAAGCTTTCTTT.

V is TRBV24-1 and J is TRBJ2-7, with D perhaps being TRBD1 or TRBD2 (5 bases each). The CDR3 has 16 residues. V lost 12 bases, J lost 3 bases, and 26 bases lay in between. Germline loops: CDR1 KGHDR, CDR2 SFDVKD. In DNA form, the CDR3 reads TGTGCCCCGTTGCAGGGAGCTCGAGTCGCCCACTACGAGCAGTACTTC. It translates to CAPLQGARVAHYEQYF.

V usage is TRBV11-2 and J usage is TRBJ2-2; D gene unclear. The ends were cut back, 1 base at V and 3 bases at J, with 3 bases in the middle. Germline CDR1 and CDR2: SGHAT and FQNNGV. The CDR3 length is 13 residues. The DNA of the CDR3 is TGTGCCAGCAGCTTAGGATACACCGGGGAGCTGTTTTTT. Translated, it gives CASSLGYTGELFF.

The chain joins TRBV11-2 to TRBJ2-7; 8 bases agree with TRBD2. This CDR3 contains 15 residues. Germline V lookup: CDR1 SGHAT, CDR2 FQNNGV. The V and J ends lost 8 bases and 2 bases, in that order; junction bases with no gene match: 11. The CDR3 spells CASELDGGATYEQYF. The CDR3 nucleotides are TGTGCCAGCGAACTGGACGGGGGGGCCACCTACGAGCAGTACTTC.

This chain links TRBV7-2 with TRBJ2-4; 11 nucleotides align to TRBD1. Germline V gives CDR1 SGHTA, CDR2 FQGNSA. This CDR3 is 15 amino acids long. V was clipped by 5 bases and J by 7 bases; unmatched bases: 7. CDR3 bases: TGTGCCAGCAGCCAGGACAGGGGGCGGGGGAACATTCAGTACTTC. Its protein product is CASSQDRGRGNIQYF.

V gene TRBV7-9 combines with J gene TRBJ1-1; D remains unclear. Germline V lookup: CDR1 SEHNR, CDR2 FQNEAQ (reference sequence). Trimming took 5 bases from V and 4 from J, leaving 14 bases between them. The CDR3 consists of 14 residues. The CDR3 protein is CASSAAGTGTEAFF. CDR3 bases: TGTGCCAGCAGCGCCGCGGGAACCGGCACTGAAGCTTTCTTT.

Written as DNA, the CDR3 is TGTGCCAGCAGCTTGTCGGCAGGGGAGAATGAAAAACTGTTTTTT. This translates into CASSLSAGENEKLFF. The chain couples TRBV5-5 to TRBJ1-4; TRBD1 might be the D (6 bases). The CDR3 is 15 residues long. V was cut by 1 base and J by 5 bases, with 12 bases left in between. CDR1 and CDR2 (germline): SGHKS, YYEKEE (reference sequence).

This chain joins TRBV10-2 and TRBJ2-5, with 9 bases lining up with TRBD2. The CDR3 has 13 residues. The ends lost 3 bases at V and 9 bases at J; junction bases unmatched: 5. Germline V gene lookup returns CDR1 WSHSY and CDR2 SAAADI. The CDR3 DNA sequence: TGCGCCAGCAGTGAATCAGGCGGGGGGGCCCAGTACTTC. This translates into CASSESGGGAQYF.